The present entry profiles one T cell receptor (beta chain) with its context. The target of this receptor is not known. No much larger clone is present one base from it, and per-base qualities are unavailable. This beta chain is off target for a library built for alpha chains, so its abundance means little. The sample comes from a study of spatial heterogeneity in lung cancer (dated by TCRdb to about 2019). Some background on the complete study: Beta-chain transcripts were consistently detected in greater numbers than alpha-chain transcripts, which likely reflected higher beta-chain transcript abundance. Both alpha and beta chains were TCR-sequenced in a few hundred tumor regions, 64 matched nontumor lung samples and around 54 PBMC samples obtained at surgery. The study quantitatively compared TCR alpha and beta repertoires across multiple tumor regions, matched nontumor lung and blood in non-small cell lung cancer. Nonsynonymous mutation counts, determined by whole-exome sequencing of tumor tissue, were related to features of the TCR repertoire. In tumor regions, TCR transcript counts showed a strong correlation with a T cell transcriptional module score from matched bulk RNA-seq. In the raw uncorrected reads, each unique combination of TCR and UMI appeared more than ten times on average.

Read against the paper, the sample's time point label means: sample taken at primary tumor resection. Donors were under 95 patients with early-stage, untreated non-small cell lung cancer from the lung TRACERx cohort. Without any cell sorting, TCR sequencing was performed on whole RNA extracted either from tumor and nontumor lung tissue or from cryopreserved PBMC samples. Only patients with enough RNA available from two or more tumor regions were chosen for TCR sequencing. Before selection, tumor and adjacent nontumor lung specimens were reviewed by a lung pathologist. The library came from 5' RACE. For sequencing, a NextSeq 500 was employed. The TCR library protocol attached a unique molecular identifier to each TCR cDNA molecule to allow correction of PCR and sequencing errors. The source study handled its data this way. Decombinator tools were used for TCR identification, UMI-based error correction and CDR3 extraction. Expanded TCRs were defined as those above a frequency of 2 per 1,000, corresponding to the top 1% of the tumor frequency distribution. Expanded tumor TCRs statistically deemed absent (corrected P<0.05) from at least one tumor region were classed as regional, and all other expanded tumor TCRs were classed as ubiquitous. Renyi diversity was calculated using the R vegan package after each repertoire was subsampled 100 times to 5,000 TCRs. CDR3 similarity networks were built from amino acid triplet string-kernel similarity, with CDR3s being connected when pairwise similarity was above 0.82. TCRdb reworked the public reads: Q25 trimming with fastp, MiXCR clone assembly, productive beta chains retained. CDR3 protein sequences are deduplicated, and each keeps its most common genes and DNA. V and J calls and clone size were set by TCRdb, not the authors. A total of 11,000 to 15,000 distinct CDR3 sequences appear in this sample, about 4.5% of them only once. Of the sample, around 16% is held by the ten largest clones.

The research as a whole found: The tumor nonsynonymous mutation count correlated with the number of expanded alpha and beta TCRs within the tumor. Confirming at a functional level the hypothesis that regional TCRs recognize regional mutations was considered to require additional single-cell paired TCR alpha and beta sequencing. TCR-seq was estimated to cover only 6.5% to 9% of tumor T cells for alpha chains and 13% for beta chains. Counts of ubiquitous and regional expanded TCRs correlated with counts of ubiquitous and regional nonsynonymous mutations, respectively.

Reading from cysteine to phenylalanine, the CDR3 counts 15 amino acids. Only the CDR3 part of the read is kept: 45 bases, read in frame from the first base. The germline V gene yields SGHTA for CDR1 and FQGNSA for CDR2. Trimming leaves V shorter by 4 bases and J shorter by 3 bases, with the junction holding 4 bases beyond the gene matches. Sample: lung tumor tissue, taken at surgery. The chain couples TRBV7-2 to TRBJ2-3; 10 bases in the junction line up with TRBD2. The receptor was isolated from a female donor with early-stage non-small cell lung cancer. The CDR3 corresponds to CASSSKGLATDTQYF. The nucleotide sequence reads TGTGCCAGCAGCTCCAAGGGACTAGCGACAGATACGCAGTATTTT.